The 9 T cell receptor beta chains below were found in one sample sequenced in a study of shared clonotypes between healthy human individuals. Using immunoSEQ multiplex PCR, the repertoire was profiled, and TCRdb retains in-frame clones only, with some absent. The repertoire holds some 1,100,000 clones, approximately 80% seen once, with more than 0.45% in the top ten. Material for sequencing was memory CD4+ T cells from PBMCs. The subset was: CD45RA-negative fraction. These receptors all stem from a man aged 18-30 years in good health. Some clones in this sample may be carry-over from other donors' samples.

The CDR3 bases are TGTGCCAGCAGTTTCTTTAACGCCCGGGTCGGGGAGCTGTTTTTT. Protein: CASSFFNARVGELFF. The rearrangement joins TRBV27 to TRBJ2-2; no clear D. The CDR3 runs 15 residues. Germline CDR1 and CDR2: MNHEY and SMNVEV (reference sequence). The V gene lost 3 bases and the J gene lost 7 bases, with 15 bases spanning the gap.

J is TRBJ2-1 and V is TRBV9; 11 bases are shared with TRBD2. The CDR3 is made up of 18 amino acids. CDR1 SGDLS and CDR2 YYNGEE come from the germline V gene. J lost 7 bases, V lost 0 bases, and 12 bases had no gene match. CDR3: CASSVEASGGRGQNEQFF. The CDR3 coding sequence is TGTGCCAGCAGCGTAGAAGCTAGCGGGGGGAGAGGGCAGAATGAGCAGTTCTTC.

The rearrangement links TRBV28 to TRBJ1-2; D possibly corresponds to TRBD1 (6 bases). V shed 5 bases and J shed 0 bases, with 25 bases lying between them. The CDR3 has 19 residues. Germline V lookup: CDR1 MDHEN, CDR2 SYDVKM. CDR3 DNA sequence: TGTGCCAGCAGTCCGAACCCTTACGGCGGACAGACTTCTAACTATGGCTACACCTTC. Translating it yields CASSPNPYGGQTSNYGYTF.

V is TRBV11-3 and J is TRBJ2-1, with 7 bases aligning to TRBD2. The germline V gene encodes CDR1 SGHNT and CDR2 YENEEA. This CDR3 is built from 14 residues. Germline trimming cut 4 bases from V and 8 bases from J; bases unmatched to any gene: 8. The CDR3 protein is CASSSSGGPYEQFF. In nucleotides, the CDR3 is TGTGCCAGCAGCTCTAGCGGCGGGCCGTATGAGCAGTTCTTC. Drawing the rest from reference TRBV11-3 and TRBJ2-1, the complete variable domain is EAGVVQSPRYKIIEKKQPVAFWCNPISGHNTLYWYLQNLGQGPELLIRYENEEAVDDSQLPKDRFSAERLKGVDSTLKIQPAELGDSAVYLCASSSSGGPYEQFFGPGTRLTVL.

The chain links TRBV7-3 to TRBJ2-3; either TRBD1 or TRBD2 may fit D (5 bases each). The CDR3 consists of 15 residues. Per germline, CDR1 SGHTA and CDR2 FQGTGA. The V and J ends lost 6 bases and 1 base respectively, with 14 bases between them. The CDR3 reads CASSPRGARTDTQYF. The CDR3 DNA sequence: TGTGCCAGCAGTCCCCGGGGCGCCCGCACAGATACGCAGTATTTT. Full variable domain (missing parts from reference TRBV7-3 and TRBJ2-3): GAGVSQTPSNKVTEKGKYVELRCDPISGHTALYWYRQSLGQGPEFLIYFQGTGAADDSGLPNDRFFAVRPEGSVSTLKIQRTERGDSAVYLCASSPRGARTDTQYFGPGTRLTVL.

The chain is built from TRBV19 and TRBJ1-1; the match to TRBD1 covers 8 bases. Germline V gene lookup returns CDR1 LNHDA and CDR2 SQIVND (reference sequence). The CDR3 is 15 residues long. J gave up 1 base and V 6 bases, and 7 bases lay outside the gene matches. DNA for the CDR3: TGTGCCAGTAGGACCCCCGGGACAGGGAACACTGAAGCTTTCTTT. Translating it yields CASRTPGTGNTEAFF.

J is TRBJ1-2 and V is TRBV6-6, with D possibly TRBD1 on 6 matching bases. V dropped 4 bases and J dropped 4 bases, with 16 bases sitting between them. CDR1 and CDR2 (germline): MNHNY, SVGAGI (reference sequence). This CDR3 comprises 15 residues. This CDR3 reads CASSLGGGGAYGYTF. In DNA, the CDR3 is TGTGCCAGCAGTTTGGGAGGGGGGGGCGCCTATGGCTACACCTTC.

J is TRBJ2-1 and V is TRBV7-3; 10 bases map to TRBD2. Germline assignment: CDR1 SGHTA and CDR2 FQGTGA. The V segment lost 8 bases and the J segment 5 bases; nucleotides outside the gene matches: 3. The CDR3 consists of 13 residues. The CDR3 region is CASGTSDHNEQFF. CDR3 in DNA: TGTGCCAGCGGGACTAGCGACCACAATGAGCAGTTCTTC. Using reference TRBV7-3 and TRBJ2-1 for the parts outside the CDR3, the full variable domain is GAGVSQTPSNKVTEKGKYVELRCDPISGHTALYWYRQSLGQGPEFLIYFQGTGAADDSGLPNDRFFAVRPEGSVSTLKIQRTERGDSAVYLCASGTSDHNEQFFGPGTRLTVL.

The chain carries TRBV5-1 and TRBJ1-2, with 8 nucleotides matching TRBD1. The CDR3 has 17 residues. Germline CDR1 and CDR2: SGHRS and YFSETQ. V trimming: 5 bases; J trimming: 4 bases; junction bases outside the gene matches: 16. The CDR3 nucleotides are TGCGCCAGCAGTTTGAAACCACAGGGGGAAGGGGGCTATGGCTACACCTTC. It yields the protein CASSLKPQGEGGYGYTF.